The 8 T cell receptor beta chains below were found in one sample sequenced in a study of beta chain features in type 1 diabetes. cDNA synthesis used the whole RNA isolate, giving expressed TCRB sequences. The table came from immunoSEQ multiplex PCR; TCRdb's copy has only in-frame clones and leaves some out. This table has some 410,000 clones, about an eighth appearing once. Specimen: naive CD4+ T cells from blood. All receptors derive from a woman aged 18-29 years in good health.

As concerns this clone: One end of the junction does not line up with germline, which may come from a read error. The CDR3 DNA is TGCGCCAGCAGCCAAGACAGGGGGGTATACACCGGGGAGCTGTTTTTT. This encodes CASSQDRGVYTGELFF. V gene TRBV5-4 combines with J gene TRBJ2-2, with 9 bases lining up with TRBD1. Germline V lookup: CDR1 SGHNT, CDR2 YYREEE (reference sequence). The CDR3 spans 16 residues. The full variable domain, completed using reference TRBV5-4 and TRBJ2-2, is ETGVTQSPTHLIKTRGQQVTLRCSSQSGHNTVSWYQQALGQGPQFIFQYYREEENGRGNFPPRFSGLQFPNYSSELNVNALELDDSALYLCASSQDRGVYTGELFFGEGSRLTVL.

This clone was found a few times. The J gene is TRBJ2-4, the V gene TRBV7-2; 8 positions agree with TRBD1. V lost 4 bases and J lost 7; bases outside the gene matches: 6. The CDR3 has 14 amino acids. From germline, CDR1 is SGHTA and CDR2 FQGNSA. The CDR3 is CASSSQRTGNIQYF. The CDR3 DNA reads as TGTGCCAGCAGCTCCCAACGGACAGGGAACATTCAGTACTTC.

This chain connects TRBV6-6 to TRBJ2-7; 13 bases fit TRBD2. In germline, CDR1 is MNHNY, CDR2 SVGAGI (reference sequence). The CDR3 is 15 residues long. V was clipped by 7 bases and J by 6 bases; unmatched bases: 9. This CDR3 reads CASTTTSGRALEQYF. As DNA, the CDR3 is TGTGCCAGCACAACAACTAGCGGGAGGGCCCTCGAGCAGTACTTC.

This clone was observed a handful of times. The CDR3 loop is CASSADRAATQYF. Written as DNA, the CDR3 is TGCGCCAGCAGCGCGGACAGGGCCGCTACGCAGTATTTT. This chain connects TRBV5-1 to TRBJ2-3; 8 positions match TRBD1. V trimming: 4 bases; J trimming: 8 bases; junction bases outside the gene matches: 6. From germline, CDR1 is SGHRS and CDR2 YFSETQ. The CDR3 runs 13 residues.

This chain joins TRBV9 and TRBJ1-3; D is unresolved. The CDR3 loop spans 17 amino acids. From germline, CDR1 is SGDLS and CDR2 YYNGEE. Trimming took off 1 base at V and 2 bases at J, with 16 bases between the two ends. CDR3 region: CASSVSTLGSTGNTIYF. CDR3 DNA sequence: TGTGCCAGCAGCGTATCGACTCTCGGATCCACTGGAAACACCATATATTTT.

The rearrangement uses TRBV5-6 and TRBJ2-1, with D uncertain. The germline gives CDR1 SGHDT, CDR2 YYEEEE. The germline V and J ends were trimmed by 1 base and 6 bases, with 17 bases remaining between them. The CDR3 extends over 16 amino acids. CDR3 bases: TGTGCCAGCAGCTTGAGGCGGATTTTTATCCGCAATGAGCAGTTCTTC. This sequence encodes CASSLRRIFIRNEQFF.

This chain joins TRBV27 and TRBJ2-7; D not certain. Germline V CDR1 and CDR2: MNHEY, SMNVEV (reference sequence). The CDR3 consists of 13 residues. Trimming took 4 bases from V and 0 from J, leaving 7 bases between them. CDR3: CASSSAHSYEQYV. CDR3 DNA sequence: TGTGCCAGCAGTTCCGCCCACTCCTACGAGCAGTACGTC.

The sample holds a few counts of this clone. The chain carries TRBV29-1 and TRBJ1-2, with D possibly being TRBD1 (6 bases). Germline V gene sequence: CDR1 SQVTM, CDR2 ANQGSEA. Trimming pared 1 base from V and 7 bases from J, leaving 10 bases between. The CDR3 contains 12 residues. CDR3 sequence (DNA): TGCAGCGTTGAAGGGGGGCCGGGTGGCTACACCTTC. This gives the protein CSVEGGPGGYTF.